Sequencing of this TCR beta chain was carried out in a study of vaccination effects on CD4 cells after COVID-19. Broader study findings: Cross-reaction with common cold coronaviruses was seen in only 1 of 255 vaccine-induced clones from healthy vaccinees.

Sequencing followed a ViraFEST assay step that expanded antigen-specific CD4+ T cells with viral peptide pools. Culture lasted about ten days before CD4+ T cell isolation. All vaccine recipients tested negative for nucleocapsid antibodies and had never contracted SARS-CoV-2 infection. As to this clone: The antigen is not known.

Libraries were prepared by immunoSEQ multiplex PCR; TCRdb keeps only in-frame clonotypes and omits some of them. The table lists around 63,000 clones, over 70% of them singletons. Germline V gene sequence: CDR1 MNHEY, CDR2 SMNVEV (reference sequence). The germline V and J ends were trimmed by 5 bases and 4 bases, with 26 bases remaining between them. The CDR3 covers 19 residues. The TCR sequence derives from a human donor who received a COVID-19 vaccine. V gene TRBV27 combines with J gene TRBJ2-2, with D perhaps matching TRBD2 (7 bases). The specimen was CD4+ T cells from PBMCs cultured with HCoV-OC43 spike peptides, collected before COVID-19 vaccination. Documented subset: HCoV-OC43 spike overlapping peptide pool stimulation. CDR3 residues: CASSPLGSRGGLFTGELFF. In DNA, the CDR3 is TGTGCCAGCAGTCCTCTAGGTTCGAGGGGGGGCCTTTTCACCGGGGAGCTGTTTTTT.